This TCR beta chain was sequenced in a study of blood T cell repertoires in COVID-19. Generated by immunoSEQ multiplex PCR, the TCRdb table keeps only in-frame clones and is missing some. The top ten hold 0.95% to 1.1% of the sample, which has about 350,000 clones, 88% seen once. Trimming left V 5 bases short and J 5 bases short, with 9 bases between. Per germline, CDR1 SGHVS and CDR2 FQNEAQ. This CDR3 spans 13 amino acids. The rearrangement uses TRBV7-8 and TRBJ1-4, with a tentative D call TRBD1 (5 bases). The sample consisted of PBMCs or T cells enriched from blood (not recorded which). This clonotype was sampled from a woman aged 25-40 years who had been exposed to COVID-19. The CDR3: CASSAGRNEKLFF. The CDR3 coding sequence is TGTGCCAGCAGCGCGGGACGAAATGAAAAACTGTTTTTT.